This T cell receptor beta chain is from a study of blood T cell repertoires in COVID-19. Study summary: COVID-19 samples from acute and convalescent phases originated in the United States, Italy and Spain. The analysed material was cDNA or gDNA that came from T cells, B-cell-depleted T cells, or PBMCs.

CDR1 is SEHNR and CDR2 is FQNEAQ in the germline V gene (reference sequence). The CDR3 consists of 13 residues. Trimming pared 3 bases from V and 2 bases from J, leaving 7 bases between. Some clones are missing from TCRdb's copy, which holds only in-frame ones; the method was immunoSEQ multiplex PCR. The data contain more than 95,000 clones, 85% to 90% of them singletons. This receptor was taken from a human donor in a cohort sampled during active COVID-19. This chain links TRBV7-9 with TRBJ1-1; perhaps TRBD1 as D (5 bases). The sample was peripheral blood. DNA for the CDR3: TGTGCCAGCAGCTTGCAGGGAAACACTGAAGCTTTCTTT. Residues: CASSLQGNTEAFF.